Below, 22 T cell receptor beta chains from the same sample are listed, as sequenced in a study of T-cell reconstitution after alpha-beta-depleted transplantation in children. Unique molecular identifiers were incorporated when the TCRbeta library was constructed. One entry per CDR3 protein results from TCRdb running MiXCR on the PCR reads. The table includes about 340,000 distinct CDR3 sequences, about 9.3% detected once. The sequencing used PBMCs from the stem cell graft donor, collected from the stem cell graft. The source of these receptors is a human donor who donated a stem cell graft to a child with acute lymphoblastic leukemia.

The chain employs TRBV4-3 and TRBJ2-3; D perhaps matches TRBD2 (5 bases). CDR3 length: 13 residues. Trimming stripped 0 bases from V and 4 bases from J, with 5 bases between. The germline gives CDR1 LGHNA, CDR2 YSLEER. As DNA, the CDR3 is TGCGCCAGCAGCCAAGAACTAGCAGATACGCAGTATTTT. This translates into CASSQELADTQYF.

V is TRBV20-1 and J is TRBJ2-2; perhaps TRBD1 as D (6 bases). V lost 6 bases, J lost 3 bases, and 14 bases lay in between. The CDR3 is 14 residues long. Germline CDR1 DFQATT, CDR2 SNEGSKA (reference sequence). This CDR3 reads CSAPGHVHTGELFF. The CDR3 region has the DNA TGCAGTGCCCCGGGACACGTTCACACCGGGGAGCTGTTTTTT.

The rearrangement links TRBV7-8 to TRBJ1-1, with D possibly TRBD1 on 5 matching bases. The CDR3 is 14 residues long. Trimming removed 5 bases from V and 1 base from J, with 11 bases in between. CDR1 and CDR2 from the germline V gene are SGHVS and FQNEAQ. The CDR3 region is CASSVGRSNTEAFF. The CDR3 DNA reads as TGTGCCAGCAGCGTGGGACGGTCGAACACTGAAGCTTTCTTT.

The J gene is TRBJ2-5, the V gene TRBV9; tentatively, D is TRBD1 (5 bases). The V gene lost 0 bases and the J gene lost 5 bases, with 8 bases spanning the gap. This CDR3 is 13 amino acids long. CDR1 is SGDLS, CDR2 YYNGEE, per germline. CDR3: CASSVGGLETQYF. The CDR3 coding sequence is TGTGCCAGCAGCGTAGGGGGCTTGGAGACCCAGTACTTC.

This clonotype showed up just a few times. This sequence joins TRBV6-5 and TRBJ2-2, with 8 bases fitting TRBD2. The CDR3 consists of 17 residues. The V gene end was trimmed by 0 bases and the J gene end by 4 bases; junction bases not matched to a gene: 7. The germline V gene encodes CDR1 MNHEY and CDR2 SVGAGI. The CDR3 DNA sequence: TGTGCCAGCAGTTACTCCAGACCGGGAGGGCCCACCGGGGAGCTGTTTTTT. This codes for CASSYSRPGGPTGELFF.

This clonotype was observed many times. The chain has TRBV5-1 and TRBJ2-2; D possibly corresponds to TRBD1 (6 bases). The CDR3 has 15 amino acids. CDR1 is SGHRS and CDR2 is YFSETQ in the germline V gene. V was trimmed by 5 bases and J by 2 bases, leaving 13 bases between them. DNA for the CDR3: TGCGCCAGCAGGTCCGACAGGCTCAACACCGGGGAGCTGTTTTTT. It yields the protein CASRSDRLNTGELFF.

This clonotype was counted many times. The chain couples TRBV5-1 to TRBJ2-1; 8 bases agree with TRBD2. Germline-derived CDR1 and CDR2 are SGHRS and YFSETQ. The CDR3 consists of 16 residues. The V and J ends lost 4 bases and 4 bases, in that order; junction bases with no gene match: 10. The CDR3 loop reads CASSTGTSGAYNEQFF. In DNA form, the CDR3 reads TGCGCCAGCAGCACCGGGACTAGTGGGGCTTACAATGAGCAGTTCTTC.

This rearrangement joins TRBV12-3 or TRBV12-4 to TRBJ2-2; tentatively, D is TRBD2 (5 bases). The germline V and J ends were trimmed by 8 bases and 3 bases, with 13 bases remaining between them. The CDR3 loop spans 14 amino acids. The CDR3 protein is CASLWRADTGELFF. The CDR3 coding sequence is TGTGCCAGCCTATGGCGGGCGGACACCGGGGAGCTGTTTTTT.

Ten or more counts support this clonotype. CDR3 sequence: CASSVGDGRPDTQYF. The CDR3 bases are TGTGCCAGCAGCGTAGGGGACGGGAGACCGGATACGCAGTATTTT. The chain has TRBV9 and TRBJ2-3; D perhaps matches TRBD2 (6 bases). Per the germline V gene, CDR1 is SGDLS and CDR2 is YYNGEE. V was clipped by 0 bases and J by 6 bases, with 14 bases between them. CDR3 length: 15 residues.

In this sample, this clonotype turned up many times. This chain connects TRBV20-1 to TRBJ2-7; TRBD1 aligns across 8 bases. V lost 1 base and J lost 7; bases outside the gene matches: 6. The CDR3 loop spans 13 amino acids. CDR1 DFQATT and CDR2 SNEGSKA come from the germline V gene (reference sequence). CDR3 amino acids: CSARVGQVEEQYF. The CDR3 nucleotides read TGCAGTGCTAGAGTGGGACAGGTCGAGGAGCAGTACTTC.

This chain connects TRBV11-1 to TRBJ1-5; 7 nucleotides match TRBD1. The germline gives CDR1 SGHAT, CDR2 FQDESV (reference sequence). The CDR3 spans 19 residues. V was pared by 0 bases and J by 5 bases, with 16 bases of the junction left unmatched. The CDR3 is CASSLAFGTATSGDQPQHF. In DNA, the CDR3 is TGTGCCAGCAGCTTAGCTTTCGGGACAGCCACCAGCGGGGATCAGCCCCAGCATTTT.

The table lists this clonotype with a few counts. This chain links TRBV30 with TRBJ2-7; no clear D gene. This CDR3 region has 12 residues. V lost 1 base and J 5 bases, leaving 9 bases between the germline ends. Germline lookup yields CDR1 GTSNPN and CDR2 SVGIG (reference sequence). CDR3 amino acids: CAWSDSWDEQYF. The CDR3 DNA reads as TGTGCCTGGAGTGACTCCTGGGACGAGCAGTACTTC.

This clonotype was detected only a few times. This chain connects TRBV18 to TRBJ2-3, with a possible D match to TRBD1 (5 bases). Germline CDR1 KGHSH, CDR2 LQKENI. CDR3 length equals 14 residues. V was clipped by 2 bases and J by 6 bases, with 12 bases between them. CDR3 residues: CASSPINRLDTQYF. Here the CDR3 DNA reads TGTGCCAGCTCACCAATCAACAGGCTGGATACGCAGTATTTT.

This clonotype has at least ten counts. The chain has TRBV10-3 and TRBJ2-7; possibly TRBD1 for D (5 bases). The CDR3 has 14 residues. Trimming took off 10 bases at V and 2 bases at J, with 18 bases between the two ends. Per germline, CDR1 ENHRY and CDR2 SYGVKD. CDR3 loop: CASHHPGPTYEQYF. The DNA of the CDR3 is TGTGCCAGCCACCATCCAGGGCCGACCTACGAGCAGTACTTC.

The gene calls are TRBV20-1 and TRBJ2-3; 9 bases match TRBD1. This CDR3 is 17 amino acids long. V was pared by 2 bases and J by 4 bases, with 13 bases of the junction left unmatched. CDR1 is DFQATT, CDR2 SNEGSKA, per germline (reference sequence). The CDR3 DNA is TGCAGTGCTAGACACTTCCTTGGACAGGGGCGGCCAGATACGCAGTATTTT. Amino acids: CSARHFLGQGRPDTQYF.

The table lists this clonotype with a few counts. The gene calls are TRBV7-6 and TRBJ2-5, with 10 positions matching TRBD2. Germline CDR1 SGHVS, CDR2 FNYEAQ. CDR3 size: 13 residues. After removal of 8 bases from V and 4 bases from J, the junction contained 4 bases not matched to a gene. CDR3 DNA sequence: TGTGCCAGCGCTAGCGGGAGTGGAGAGACCCAGTACTTC. The encoded protein is CASASGSGETQYF.

This clonotype was observed a handful of times. The rearrangement uses TRBV20-1 and TRBJ2-1; no firm D call. This CDR3 spans 10 amino acids. The germline V and J ends were trimmed by 6 bases and 8 bases, with 8 bases remaining between them. The germline CDR1 and CDR2 sequences are DFQATT and SNEGSKA (reference sequence). In DNA, the CDR3 is TGCAGTGCGAGTCAGGATGAGCAGTTCTTC. It codes for CSASQDEQFF.

This clonotype was seen more than once but under ten times. The rearrangement links TRBV12-3 or TRBV12-4 to TRBJ2-5; the D is unclear. V shed 5 bases and J shed 5 bases, with 9 bases lying between them. The CDR3 contains 12 residues. DNA for the CDR3: TGTGCCAGCAGTCCGGAGTTTGAGACCCAGTACTTC. This gives the protein CASSPEFETQYF.

This clonotype occurred a few times. V gene TRBV7-9 combines with J gene TRBJ1-2, with a tentative D call TRBD1 (5 bases). The germline V gene has CDR1 SEHNR and CDR2 FQNEAQ (reference sequence). The V end was cut by 1 base, the J end by 1 base, with 13 bases between. This CDR3 is 16 amino acids long. The chain's CDR3 is CASSLGVIDSNYGYTF. CDR3 nucleotides: TGTGCCAGCAGCTTAGGGGTCATAGACAGTAACTATGGCTACACCTTC. The whole variable domain, remainder taken from reference TRBV7-9 and TRBJ1-2, is DTGVSQNPRHKITKRGQNVTFRCDPISEHNRLYWYRQTLGQGPEFLTYFQNEAQLEKSRLLSDRFSAERPKGSFSTLEIQRTEQGDSAMYLCASSLGVIDSNYGYTFGSGTRLTVV.

The chain recombines TRBV2 with TRBJ2-1, with TRBD2 identical over 13 bases. V gave up 4 bases and J gave up 9 bases; unmatched junction bases: 9. CDR1 is SNHLY, CDR2 FYNNEI, per germline. The CDR3 extends over 16 amino acids. The CDR3 bases are TGTGCCAGCAGTGTGTGGAGGACTAGCGGGGGAGGTGAGCAGTTCTTC. Translated: CASSVWRTSGGGEQFF. Looking up the rest from reference TRBV2 and TRBJ2-1 gives the full variable domain: EPEVTQTPSHQVTQMGQEVILRCVPISNHLYFYWYRQILGQKVEFLVSFYNNEISEKSEIFDDQFSVERPDGSNFTLKIRSTKLEDSAMYFCASSVWRTSGGGEQFFGPGTRLTVL.

This clonotype was observed a handful of times. The CDR3 DNA is TGCGCCAGCAGCTTCGATAGCGGGGAGACCCAGTACTTC. It encodes CASSFDSGETQYF. The V gene is TRBV5-1, the J gene TRBJ2-5; 7 bases agree with TRBD2. Unmatched junction bases numbered 3, after V lost 2 bases and J lost 5 bases. Germline-derived CDR1 and CDR2 are SGHRS and YFSETQ. The CDR3 extends over 13 amino acids.

This clonotype was seen only a few times. The rearrangement uses TRBV27 and TRBJ2-1; D might be TRBD2 (6 bases). The V gene's germline CDR1 is MNHEY and CDR2 SMNVEV (reference sequence). The CDR3 runs 17 residues. Trimming pared 2 bases from V and 5 bases from J, leaving 19 bases between. CDR3 bases: TGTGCCAGCAGTTTAAGGTGGGCACTACGGGGGAACAATGAGCAGTTCTTC. Amino acids: CASSLRWALRGNNEQFF.